The 32 T cell receptor beta chains in this list originate from one sample, sequenced in a study of OX40 agonist ivuxolimab in advanced cancers. Produced via immunoSEQ multiplex PCR; TCRdb's table is partial and in-frame only. The table records 50,000 to 85,000 clones, around 83% of them present only once. Sequencing used CD4+ or CD8+ T cells sorted from blood, obtained in a trial of the OX40 agonist ivuxolimab. The receptor set was obtained from an adult with an advanced solid tumor such as melanoma, head and neck, liver or kidney cancer.

The V gene is TRBV19, the J gene TRBJ2-2; 8 bases align to TRBD2. The CDR3 consists of 16 residues. With V trimmed by 4 bases and J by 7 bases, 11 bases remained unmatched. The germline V gene encodes CDR1 LNHDA and CDR2 SQIVND (reference sequence). This CDR3 reads CASSTSGGRYGGELFF. The CDR3 DNA reads as TGTGCCAGTAGTACCTCTGGCGGGAGGTATGGCGGGGAGCTGTTTTTT.

The chain joins TRBV14 to TRBJ2-1, with TRBD2 identical over 7 bases. Germline CDR1 and CDR2: SGHDN and FVKESK. V lost 5 bases, J lost 2 bases, and 6 bases stayed unmatched. The CDR3 contains 15 residues. CDR3 protein: CASSFGGGPYNEQFF. The DNA of the CDR3 is TGTGCCAGCAGCTTCGGGGGAGGGCCCTACAATGAGCAGTTCTTC.

The chain combines TRBV19 with TRBJ2-3, with 8 bases that match TRBD2. The CDR3 spans 12 residues. Germline V gene lookup returns CDR1 LNHDA and CDR2 SQIVND (reference sequence). Trimming took 5 bases from V and 7 from J; bases not matched to a gene: 2. Here the CDR3 reads CASSPGGHTQYF. The CDR3 DNA is TGTGCCAGTAGTCCGGGGGGGCATACGCAGTATTTT.

This rearrangement joins TRBV11-2 to TRBJ2-7, with 8 bases fitting TRBD1. Germline V gene data show CDR1 as SGHAT and CDR2 as FQNNGV. The CDR3 runs 15 residues. Trimming took 0 bases from V and 6 from J; bases not matched to a gene: 7. The CDR3 reads CASSLDAGGQGEQYF. DNA of the CDR3: TGTGCCAGCAGCTTAGATGCAGGGGGCCAGGGCGAGCAGTACTTC. The entire variable domain, with the rest obtained from reference TRBV11-2 and TRBJ2-7, is as follows: EAGVAQSPRYKIIEKRQSVAFWCNPISGHATLYWYQQILGQGPKLLIQFQNNGVVDDSQLPKDRFSAERLKGVDSTLKIQPAKLEDSAVYLCASSLDAGGQGEQYFGPGTRLTVT.

The chain is built from TRBV27 and TRBJ2-7; D possibly corresponds to TRBD2 (5 bases). The germline gives CDR1 MNHEY, CDR2 SMNVEV (reference sequence). V lost 5 bases, J lost 0 bases, and 11 bases lay in between. The CDR3 runs 14 residues. Here the CDR3 reads CASSRTHTSYEQYF. CDR3 bases: TGTGCCAGCAGTAGGACTCATACCTCCTACGAGCAGTACTTC.

The chain is built from TRBV7-2 and TRBJ1-2; D unclear. The CDR3 is 16 amino acids. Deletions cut 5 bases from V and 2 bases from J, with 18 bases between. Germline V CDR1 and CDR2: SGHTA, FQGNSA. CDR3 sequence: CASSPETTRVNYGYTF. CDR3 coding DNA: TGTGCCAGCAGCCCAGAGACGACTCGGGTCAACTATGGCTACACCTTC.

This clone has only a few counts. V and J are TRBV11-2 and TRBJ1-3; D gene unclear. Germline CDR1 reads SGHAT; CDR2 reads FQNNGV. Trimming cost V 6 bases and J 4 bases, with 10 bases left between them. The CDR3 is made up of 13 amino acids. The chain's CDR3 is CASRIDLGNTIYF. DNA for the CDR3: TGTGCCAGCAGGATAGACTTAGGAAACACCATATATTTT.

The CDR3: CASSSYDTQYF. The CDR3 nucleotides read TGTGCCAGCAGTTCGTACGATACGCAGTATTTT. This chain connects TRBV28 to TRBJ2-3; no clear D gene. With 4 bases removed from V and 6 bases from J, the gap between germline ends came to 5 bases. Looked up from germline, CDR1 is MDHEN and CDR2 is SYDVKM. The CDR3 covers 11 residues.

The table lists this clone with a few counts. The CDR3 coding sequence is TGTGCCAGCAGCTTAGGACAGGGTTTTTATCAGCCCCAGCATTTT. Translating it yields CASSLGQGFYQPQHF. The chain joins TRBV7-2 to TRBJ1-5; TRBD1 matches at 7 bases. J gave up 5 bases and V 1 base, and 5 bases lay outside the gene matches. CDR3 length: 15 amino acids. Germline CDR1 SGHTA, CDR2 FQGNSA.

V and J are TRBV5-1 and TRBJ2-1; the match to TRBD2 covers 8 bases. This CDR3 region has 15 residues. J lost 4 bases, V lost 1 base, and 4 bases had no gene match. Germline CDR1 SGHRS, CDR2 YFSETQ. The DNA of the CDR3 is TGCGCCAGCAGCTTGTCGGGACTAGTGTACAATGAGCAGTTCTTC. It specifies CASSLSGLVYNEQFF.

The rearrangement links TRBV5-1 to TRBJ1-2, with 8 bases that match TRBD1. CDR1 is SGHRS, CDR2 YFSETQ, per germline. The CDR3 has 14 amino acids. After removal of 2 bases from V and 4 bases from J, the junction contained 4 bases not matched to a gene. The CDR3 loop is CASSLSQGGYGYTF. In DNA form, the CDR3 reads TGCGCCAGCAGCTTATCACAGGGGGGCTATGGCTACACCTTC. Full variable domain (outside the CDR3, taken from reference TRBV5-1 and TRBJ1-2): KAGVTQTPRYLIKTRGQQVTLSCSPISGHRSVSWYQQTPGQGLQFLFEYFSETQRNKGNFPGRFSGRQFSNSRSEMNVSTLELGDSALYLCASSLSQGGYGYTFGSGTRLTVV.

The chain joins TRBV7-2 to TRBJ2-3; 8 bases align to TRBD2. Germline V CDR1 and CDR2: SGHTA, FQGNSA. J gave up 0 bases and V 5 bases, and 7 bases lay outside the gene matches. The CDR3 runs 16 residues. Here the CDR3 reads CASSEDLAGSTDTQYF. DNA of the CDR3: TGTGCCAGCAGCGAAGACTTAGCGGGGAGCACAGATACGCAGTATTTT.

The chain recombines TRBV25-1 with TRBJ1-5; tentative D call: TRBD1 (5 bases). The V gene lost 3 bases and the J gene lost 4 bases, with 10 bases spanning the gap. CDR3 length: 14 amino acids. Germline V lookup: CDR1 MGHDK, CDR2 SYGVNS. Here the CDR3 DNA reads TGTGCCAGCAGTGACGTACAGGCAAATCAGCCCCAGCATTTT. It yields the protein CASSDVQANQPQHF.

This clone was counted between two and nine times. J is TRBJ1-1 and V is TRBV10-3; D remains unclear. This CDR3 is 15 amino acids long. CDR1 is ENHRY, CDR2 SYGVKD, per germline. V lost 0 bases, J lost 6 bases, and 14 bases lay in between. CDR3 in amino acids: CAISESPQENAEAFF. The CDR3 DNA is TGTGCCATCAGTGAGTCCCCCCAGGAAAACGCTGAAGCTTTCTTT.

The V and J genes are TRBV6-1 and TRBJ2-5; 11 bases match TRBD1. The V gene end was trimmed by 6 bases and the J gene end by 5 bases; junction bases not matched to a gene: 8. This CDR3 spans 15 amino acids. Germline V gene sequence: CDR1 MNHNS, CDR2 SASEGT. CDR3 sequence (DNA): TGTGCCAGCAGGTCGGACAGGGGGCTTCGGGAGACCCAGTACTTC. It encodes CASRSDRGLRETQYF.

V usage is TRBV5-1 and J usage is TRBJ2-7; TRBD1 aligns across 11 bases. Germline V gene data show CDR1 as SGHRS and CDR2 as YFSETQ. This CDR3 region has 15 residues. J was trimmed by 7 bases and V by 4 bases; bases with no gene match: 10. The chain's CDR3 is CASSPEGQGVREQYF. In DNA, the CDR3 is TGCGCCAGCAGCCCCGAGGGACAGGGGGTCCGGGAGCAGTACTTC. The full variable domain, in which reference TRBV5-1 and TRBJ2-7 provide the parts outside the CDR3, is KAGVTQTPRYLIKTRGQQVTLSCSPISGHRSVSWYQQTPGQGLQFLFEYFSETQRNKGNFPGRFSGRQFSNSRSEMNVSTLELGDSALYLCASSPEGQGVREQYFGPGTRLTVT.

The V and J genes are TRBV5-1 and TRBJ2-7; a weak D match, TRBD2 (6 bases). This CDR3 has 11 amino acids. Germline assignment: CDR1 SGHRS and CDR2 YFSETQ. The V end lost 6 bases, the J end lost 7 bases, and 11 bases lay between the germline ends. The CDR3 DNA is TGCGCCAGCACGGCCGGGGGAGAGCAGTACTTC. This gives the protein CASTAGGEQYF. Filled out from reference TRBV5-1 and TRBJ2-7, the complete variable domain reads KAGVTQTPRYLIKTRGQQVTLSCSPISGHRSVSWYQQTPGQGLQFLFEYFSETQRNKGNFPGRFSGRQFSNSRSEMNVSTLELGDSALYLCASTAGGEQYFGPGTRLTVT.

The rearrangement links TRBV6-5 to TRBJ2-1; D not resolved. Per the germline V gene, CDR1 is MNHEY and CDR2 is SVGAGI. CDR3 length equals 13 residues. V lost 5 bases and J 13 bases, leaving 18 bases between the germline ends. CDR3 nucleotides: TGTGCCAGCAGTCTCAACCCTAGAGGCGGCCAGTTCTTC. Amino acid sequence: CASSLNPRGGQFF.

The chain has TRBV19 and TRBJ2-1; D perhaps matches TRBD2 (5 bases). This CDR3 is 13 amino acids long. Germline values: CDR1 LNHDA, CDR2 SQIVND (reference sequence). The V end lost 8 bases, the J end lost 3 bases, and 11 bases lay between the germline ends. The CDR3 loop reads CASESGSYNEQFF. CDR3 DNA: TGTGCCAGTGAATCGGGGAGCTACAATGAGCAGTTCTTC.

The CDR3 here is CASSVVASGSTDTQYF. The CDR3 DNA reads as TGTGCCAGCAGCGTAGTGGCTAGCGGGAGCACAGATACGCAGTATTTT. J is TRBJ2-3 and V is TRBV9, with TRBD2 matching 8 bases. The junction had 3 bases not matched to a gene; V was cut back by 0 bases and J by 0 bases. The germline CDR1 and CDR2 sequences are SGDLS and YYNGEE. The CDR3 has 16 amino acids.

The chain joins TRBV11-3 to TRBJ1-1, with D tentatively TRBD1 (6 bases). The CDR3 is 12 residues long. Germline assignment: CDR1 SGHNT and CDR2 YENEEA. The V and J ends lost 6 bases and 8 bases respectively, with 13 bases between them. The CDR3 DNA is TGTGCCAGCAGGTTCCTTGGACAGGAAGCTTTCTTT. This encodes CASRFLGQEAFF.

CDR3: CASSGETVYEQYF. In nucleotides, the CDR3 is TGTGCCAGCAGTGGGGAGACCGTCTACGAGCAGTACTTC. The V gene is TRBV2, the J gene TRBJ2-7; D is possibly TRBD2 (5 bases). The V end was cut by 4 bases, the J end by 3 bases, with 10 bases between. CDR1 and CDR2 (germline): SNHLY, FYNNEI. CDR3 size: 13 residues.

The chain links TRBV25-1 to TRBJ1-1, with D hard to call. The length of the CDR3 is 13 residues. Germline CDR1 reads MGHDK; CDR2 reads SYGVNS. Trimming pared 6 bases from V and 1 base from J, leaving 9 bases between. This CDR3 reads CASRGYANTEAFF. CDR3 sequence (DNA): TGTGCCAGCAGGGGATATGCGAACACTGAAGCTTTCTTT.

V gene TRBV29-1 combines with J gene TRBJ2-6; D is undetermined. Trimming stripped 1 base from V and 1 base from J, with 5 bases between. CDR3 length equals 14 residues. Germline loops: CDR1 SQVTM, CDR2 ANQGSEA. This CDR3 reads CSVEGGSGANVLTF. The CDR3 DNA reads as TGCAGCGTTGAAGGAGGATCTGGGGCCAACGTCCTGACTTTC.

The CDR3: CASSSGREGFAGELFF. In nucleotides, the CDR3 is TGTGCCAGCAGTTCGGGGCGGGAGGGGTTTGCCGGGGAGCTGTTTTTT. The chain combines TRBV28 with TRBJ2-2, with 9 positions matching TRBD2. The CDR3 contains 16 residues. Germline values: CDR1 MDHEN, CDR2 SYDVKM. With V trimmed by 4 bases and J by 6 bases, 9 bases remained unmatched.

The CDR3 loop reads CASSIGQGNEKLFF. The CDR3 bases are TGCGCCAGCAGCATCGGACAGGGAAATGAAAAACTGTTTTTT. This chain uses TRBV5-1 with TRBJ1-4, with TRBD1 matching over 8 bases. Trimming took 4 bases from V and 5 from J; bases not matched to a gene: 4. The CDR3 extends over 14 amino acids. The germline V gene encodes CDR1 SGHRS and CDR2 YFSETQ. Combining the CDR3 with reference TRBV5-1 and TRBJ1-4 gives the whole variable domain KAGVTQTPRYLIKTRGQQVTLSCSPISGHRSVSWYQQTPGQGLQFLFEYFSETQRNKGNFPGRFSGRQFSNSRSEMNVSTLELGDSALYLCASSIGQGNEKLFFGSGTQLSVL.

The chain uses TRBV19 and TRBJ1-2; 10 positions agree with TRBD1. The junction had 0 bases not matched to a gene; V was cut back by 6 bases and J by 2 bases. Germline V gives CDR1 LNHDA, CDR2 SQIVND (reference sequence). There are 13 residues in the CDR3. CDR3 loop: CASRTGGNYGYTF. Here the CDR3 DNA reads TGTGCCAGTAGGACAGGGGGCAACTATGGCTACACCTTC.

This clone was seen many times. This chain joins TRBV23-1 and TRBJ1-2, with D maybe TRBD1 (6 bases). TRBV23-1 carries the ORF label, with uncertain function. This CDR3 has 15 amino acids. V was cut by 6 bases and J by 3 bases, with 17 bases left in between. Here the CDR3 reads CASRPFRDKYYGYTF. The CDR3 DNA reads TGCGCCAGCAGGCCCTTCCGGGACAAGTACTATGGCTACACCTTC.

V and J are TRBV6-1 and TRBJ1-5; 7 bases line up with TRBD1. This CDR3 region has 14 residues. The germline CDR1 and CDR2 sequences are MNHNS and SASEGT. Germline trimming cut 6 bases from V and 2 bases from J; bases unmatched to any gene: 4. The CDR3 coding sequence is TGTGCCAGCAGGCCCACAGGGGGCAATCAGCCCCAGCATTTT. Amino acid sequence: CASRPTGGNQPQHF.

The chain recombines TRBV28 with TRBJ2-7, with a weak D call TRBD2 (5 bases). CDR3 length: 14 amino acids. Trimming shortened V by 10 bases and J by 0 bases, and 16 bases separated the two germline ends. CDR1 and CDR2 from the germline V gene are MDHEN and SYDVKM. The CDR3 nucleotides read TGTGCCACACTAGGTACTCCCTCCTCCTACGAGCAGTACTTC. It yields the protein CATLGTPSSYEQYF. The whole variable domain, remainder taken from reference TRBV28 and TRBJ2-7, is DVKVTQSSRYLVKRTGEKVFLECVQDMDHENMFWYRQDPGLGLRLIYFSYDVKMKEKGDIPEGYSVSREKKERFSLILESASTNQTSMYLCATLGTPSSYEQYFGPGTRLTVT.

This clone was seen only a few times. The chain has TRBV2 and TRBJ1-1; D gene unclear. The germline gives CDR1 SNHLY, CDR2 FYNNEI. This CDR3 is 11 amino acids long. Trimming took off 7 bases at V and 0 bases at J, with 3 bases between the two ends. CDR3 sequence reads: CASKMNTEAFF. For the CDR3, the DNA is TGTGCCAGCAAGATGAACACTGAAGCTTTCTTT.

The V call is TRBV29-1, the J call TRBJ2-5; the D gene is possibly TRBD1 (8 bases). The CDR3 consists of 13 residues. Per the germline V gene, CDR1 is SQVTM and CDR2 is ANQGSEA. The ends were cut back, 6 bases at V and 4 bases at J, with 15 bases in the middle. As DNA, the CDR3 is TGCAGCGTAGGACAGGGAGGGGGAGAGACCCAGTACTTC. This gives the protein CSVGQGGGETQYF.